This T cell receptor (beta chain) was retrieved from a study of CD8+ T cells in alopecia areata. RNA was extracted and reverse transcribed into cDNA as the sequencing template. TCRdb's table, derived via immunoSEQ multiplex PCR, lists solely in-frame clones and lacks some. Among under 250,000 clones listed, about 56% were seen once. The CDR3 consists of 15 residues. With 1 base clipped from V and 3 bases from J, the junction kept 5 bases outside the gene matches. Germline CDR1 reads MGHRA; CDR2 reads YSYEKL. A word on this clone: Its antigen is unknown.

The study, taken as a whole, reports: It was lesional scalp, especially alopecia totalis/universalis, that showed higher clonality than normal scalp. There were also resident alphabeta T cells of normal skin sequenced in scalp samples.

CD4+ and CD8+ T cells were sorted from PBMCs stained for CD3, CD4 and CD8. The V gene is TRBV4-1, the J gene TRBJ1-2, with TRBD1 matching over 7 bases. The sequencing input was CD8+ T cells sorted from blood. The receptor's source is a human donor in good health. CDR3 in amino acids: CASSQGQGGDYGYTF. CDR3 nucleotides: TGCGCCAGCAGCCAAGGTCAGGGGGGCGACTATGGCTACACCTTC.